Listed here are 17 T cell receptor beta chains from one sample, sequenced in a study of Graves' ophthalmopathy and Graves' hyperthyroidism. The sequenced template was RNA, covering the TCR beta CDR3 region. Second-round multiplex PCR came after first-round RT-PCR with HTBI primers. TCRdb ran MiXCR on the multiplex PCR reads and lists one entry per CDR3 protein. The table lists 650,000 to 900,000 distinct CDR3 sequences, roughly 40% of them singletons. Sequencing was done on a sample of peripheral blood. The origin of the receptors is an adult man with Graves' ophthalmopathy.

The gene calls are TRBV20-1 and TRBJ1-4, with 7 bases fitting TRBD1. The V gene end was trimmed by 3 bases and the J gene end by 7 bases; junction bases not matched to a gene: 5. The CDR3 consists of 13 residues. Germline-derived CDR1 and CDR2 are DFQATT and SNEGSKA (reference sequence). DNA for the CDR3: TGCAGTGCTAGTGAGGGGGCAGGTGAAAAACTGTTTTTT. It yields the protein CSASEGAGEKLFF.

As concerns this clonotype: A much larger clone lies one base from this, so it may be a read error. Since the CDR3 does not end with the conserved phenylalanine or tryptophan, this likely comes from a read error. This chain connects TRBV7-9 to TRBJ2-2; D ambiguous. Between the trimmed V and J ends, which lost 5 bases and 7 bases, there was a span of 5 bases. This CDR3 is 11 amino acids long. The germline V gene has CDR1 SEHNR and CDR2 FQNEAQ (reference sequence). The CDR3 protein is CASSRYGELFL. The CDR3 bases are TGTGCCAGCAGCCGATACGGGGAGCTGTTTCTT.

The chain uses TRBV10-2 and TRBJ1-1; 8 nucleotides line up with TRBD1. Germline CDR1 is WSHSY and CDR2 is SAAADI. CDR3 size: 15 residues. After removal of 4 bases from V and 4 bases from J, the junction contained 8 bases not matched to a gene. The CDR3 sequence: CASSARTGKGTEAFF. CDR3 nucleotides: TGCGCCAGCAGTGCCCGGACAGGGAAAGGCACTGAAGCTTTCTTT.

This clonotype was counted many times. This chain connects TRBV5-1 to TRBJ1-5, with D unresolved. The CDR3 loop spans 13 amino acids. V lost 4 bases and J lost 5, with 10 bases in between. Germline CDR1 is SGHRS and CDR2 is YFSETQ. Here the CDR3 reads CASSRIPDQPQHF. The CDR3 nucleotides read TGCGCCAGCAGCCGGATTCCCGATCAGCCCCAGCATTTT.

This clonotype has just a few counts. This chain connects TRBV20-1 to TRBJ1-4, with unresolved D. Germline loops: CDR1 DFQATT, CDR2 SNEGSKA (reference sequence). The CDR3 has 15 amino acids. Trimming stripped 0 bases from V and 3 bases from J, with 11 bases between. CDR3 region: CSARDLVRANEKLFF. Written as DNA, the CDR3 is TGCAGTGCTAGAGATCTTGTTCGCGCTAATGAAAAACTGTTTTTT.

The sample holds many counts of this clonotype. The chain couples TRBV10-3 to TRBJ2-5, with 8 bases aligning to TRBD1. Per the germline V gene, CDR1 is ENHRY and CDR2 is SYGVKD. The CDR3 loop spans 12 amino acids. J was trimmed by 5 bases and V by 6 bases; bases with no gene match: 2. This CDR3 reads CAISRQGETQYF. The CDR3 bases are TGTGCCATCAGCAGACAGGGGGAGACCCAGTACTTC.

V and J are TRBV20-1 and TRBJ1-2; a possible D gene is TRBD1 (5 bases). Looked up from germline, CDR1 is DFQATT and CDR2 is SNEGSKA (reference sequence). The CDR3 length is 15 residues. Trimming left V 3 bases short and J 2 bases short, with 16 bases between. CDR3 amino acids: CSASGGQGGNYGYTF. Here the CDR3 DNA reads TGCAGTGCTAGCGGAGGCCAGGGAGGGAACTATGGCTACACCTTC.

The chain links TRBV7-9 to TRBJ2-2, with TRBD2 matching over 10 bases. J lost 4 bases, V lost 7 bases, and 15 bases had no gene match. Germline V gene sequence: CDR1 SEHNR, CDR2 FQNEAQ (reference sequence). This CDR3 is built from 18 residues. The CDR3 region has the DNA TGTGCCAGCATGTCGTTGAGCGGGGGGGTTGGATTCACCGGGGAGCTGTTTTTT. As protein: CASMSLSGGVGFTGELFF.

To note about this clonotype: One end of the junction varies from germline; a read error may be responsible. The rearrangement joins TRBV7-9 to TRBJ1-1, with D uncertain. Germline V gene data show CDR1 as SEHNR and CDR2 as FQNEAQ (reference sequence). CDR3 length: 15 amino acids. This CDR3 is CASSQDRAGYTEAFF. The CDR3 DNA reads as TGCGCCAGCAGCCAAGATCGGGCCGGGTACACTGAAGCTTTCTTT.

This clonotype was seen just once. This CDR3 reads CASSQGSGRGYEQYF. The CDR3 DNA reads as TGTGCCAGCAGCCAAGGGTCGGGAAGGGGCTACGAGCAGTACTTC. The chain is built from TRBV25-1 and TRBJ2-7, with D perhaps matching TRBD1 or TRBD2 (5 bases each). Trimming cost V 6 bases and J 3 bases, with 18 bases left between them. This CDR3 spans 15 amino acids. Per the germline V gene, CDR1 is MGHDK and CDR2 is SYGVNS.

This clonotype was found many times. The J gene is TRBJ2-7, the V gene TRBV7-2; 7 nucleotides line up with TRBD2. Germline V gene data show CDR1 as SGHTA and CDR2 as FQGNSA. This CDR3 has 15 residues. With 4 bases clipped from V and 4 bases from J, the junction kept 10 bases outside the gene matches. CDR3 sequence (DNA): TGTGCCAGCAGCTCCAGCGGGGCTACTGGATACGAGCAGTACTTC. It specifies CASSSSGATGYEQYF.

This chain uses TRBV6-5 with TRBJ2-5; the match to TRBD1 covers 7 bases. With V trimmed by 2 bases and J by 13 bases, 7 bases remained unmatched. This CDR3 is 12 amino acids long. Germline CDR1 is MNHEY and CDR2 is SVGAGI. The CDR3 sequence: CASSYAGTVTYF. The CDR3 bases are TGTGCCAGCAGTTACGCAGGGACAGTAACGTACTTC.

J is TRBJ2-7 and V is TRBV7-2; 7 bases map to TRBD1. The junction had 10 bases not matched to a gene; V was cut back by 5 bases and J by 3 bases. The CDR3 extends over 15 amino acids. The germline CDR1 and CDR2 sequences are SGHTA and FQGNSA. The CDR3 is CASSLPGQRVYEQYF. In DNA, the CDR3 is TGTGCCAGCAGCCTACCGGGACAGAGAGTCTACGAGCAGTACTTC.

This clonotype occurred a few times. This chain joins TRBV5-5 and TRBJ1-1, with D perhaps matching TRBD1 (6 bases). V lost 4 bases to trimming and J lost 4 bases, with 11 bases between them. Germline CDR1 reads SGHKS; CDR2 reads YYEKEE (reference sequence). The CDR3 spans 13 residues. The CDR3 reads CASSPGGITEAFF. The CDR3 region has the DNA TGTGCCAGCAGCCCCGGGGGCATCACTGAAGCTTTCTTT.

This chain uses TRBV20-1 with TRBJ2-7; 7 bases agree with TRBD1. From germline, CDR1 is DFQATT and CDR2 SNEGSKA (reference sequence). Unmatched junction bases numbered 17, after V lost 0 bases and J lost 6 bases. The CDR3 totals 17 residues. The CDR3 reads CSARDPGDSYRTGEQYF. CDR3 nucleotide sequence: TGCAGTGCTAGAGACCCCGGGGACAGCTACCGAACGGGCGAGCAGTACTTC.

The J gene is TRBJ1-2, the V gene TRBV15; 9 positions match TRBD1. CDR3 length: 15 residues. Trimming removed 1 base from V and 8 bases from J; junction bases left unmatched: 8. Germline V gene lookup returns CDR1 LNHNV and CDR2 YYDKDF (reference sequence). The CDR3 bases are TGTGCCACCAGCAGAGGGGGAGACAGGGGGATGGGCTACACCTTC. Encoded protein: CATSRGGDRGMGYTF. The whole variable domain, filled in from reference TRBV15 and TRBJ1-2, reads DAMVIQNPRYQVTQFGKPVTLSCSQTLNHNVMYWYQQKSSQAPKLLFHYYDKDFNNEADTPDNFQSRRPNTSFCFLDIRSPGLGDTAMYLCATSRGGDRGMGYTFGSGTRLTVV.

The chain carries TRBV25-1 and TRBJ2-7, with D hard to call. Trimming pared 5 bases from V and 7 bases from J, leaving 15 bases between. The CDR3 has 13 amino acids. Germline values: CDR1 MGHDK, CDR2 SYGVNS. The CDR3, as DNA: TGTGCCAGCAGTCGCACTCATAATATGGAGCAGTACTTC. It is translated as CASSRTHNMEQYF.